The 18 T cell receptor beta chains below all came from one sample that was sequenced in a study of shared T cell receptors in the human thymus. Profiling relied on immunoSEQ multiplex PCR, and the TCRdb table lists in-frame clones only, not all of them. This repertoire shows roughly 660,000 clones, around nine tenths found once; its top ten account for around 0.01%. The sample was also reused in another study, on human thymus T cells.

Material for sequencing was thymocytes. Source of these receptors: a boy less than two years old with a congenital heart defect.

The V gene is TRBV5-1, the J gene TRBJ2-1; 7 bases agree with TRBD1. Trimming at V came to 4 bases and at J to 2 bases, leaving 6 bases not matched to a gene. Germline assignment: CDR1 SGHRS and CDR2 YFSETQ. The CDR3 runs to 15 residues. CDR3: CASSPDRAPYNEQFF. Written as DNA, the CDR3 is TGCGCCAGCAGCCCTGACAGGGCCCCCTACAATGAGCAGTTCTTC.

The V call is TRBV15, the J call TRBJ2-1; no reliable D call. The V end was cut by 0 bases, the J end by 7 bases, with 7 bases between. The germline CDR1 and CDR2 sequences are LNHNV and YYDKDF (reference sequence). The CDR3 loop spans 13 amino acids. DNA for the CDR3: TGTGCCACCAGCAGAGATTGCGTGAATGAGCAGTTCTTC. Protein sequence: CATSRDCVNEQFF.

The chain carries TRBV5-6 and TRBJ1-3; weak D call: TRBD1 (5 bases). The CDR3 loop spans 15 amino acids. Germline V gene sequence: CDR1 SGHDT, CDR2 YYEEEE. V dropped 0 bases and J dropped 2 bases, with 9 bases sitting between them. CDR3 in DNA: TGTGCCAGCAGCTTGGTGCAGGGCCCTGGAAACACCATATATTTT. Protein sequence: CASSLVQGPGNTIYF.

V and J are TRBV7-9 and TRBJ2-5; D perhaps matches TRBD2 (6 bases). The CDR3 is 14 residues long. Germline V gene lookup returns CDR1 SEHNR and CDR2 FQNEAQ (reference sequence). V was clipped by 5 bases and J by 5 bases, with 15 bases between them. For the CDR3, the DNA is TGTGCCAGCAGCCCGCGACTAGGGGTGGAGACCCAGTACTTC. This codes for CASSPRLGVETQYF. The full variable domain, in which reference TRBV7-9 and TRBJ2-5 provide the parts outside the CDR3, is DTGVSQNPRHKITKRGQNVTFRCDPISEHNRLYWYRQTLGQGPEFLTYFQNEAQLEKSRLLSDRFSAERPKGSFSTLEIQRTEQGDSAMYLCASSPRLGVETQYFGPGTRLLVL.

This sequence joins TRBV5-4 and TRBJ2-7; TRBD2 aligns across 8 bases. V was pared by 4 bases and J by 4 bases, with 7 bases of the junction left unmatched. CDR1 and CDR2 from the germline V gene are SGHNT and YYREEE (reference sequence). The CDR3 length is 14 residues. CDR3 in amino acids: CASSPGGEEYEQYF. The CDR3 DNA reads as TGTGCCAGCAGCCCCGGGGGGGAGGAGTACGAGCAGTACTTC.

This sequence joins TRBV27 and TRBJ2-2, with unresolved D. The germline V gene encodes CDR1 MNHEY and CDR2 SMNVEV (reference sequence). The CDR3 totals 14 residues. With 5 bases removed from V and 4 bases from J, the gap between germline ends came to 11 bases. DNA of the CDR3: TGTGCCAGCAGTCTGAGCCTGATCACCGGGGAGCTGTTTTTT. Translated, it gives CASSLSLITGELFF.

The chain couples TRBV4-2 to TRBJ2-7, with D perhaps matching TRBD2 (5 bases). Germline CDR1 LGHNA, CDR2 YNFKEQ. With 2 bases removed from V and 3 bases from J, the gap between germline ends came to 14 bases. The CDR3 length is 15 residues. The CDR3 DNA is TGTGCCAGCAGCCAATCGGGTTATCGGGACTACGAGCAGTACTTC. It specifies CASSQSGYRDYEQYF.

V is TRBV11-3 and J is TRBJ1-2, with D perhaps TRBD1 (5 bases). The CDR3 is 12 amino acids. V was clipped by 3 bases and J by 7 bases, with 9 bases between them. The germline V gene has CDR1 SGHNT and CDR2 YENEEA. For the CDR3, the DNA is TGTGCCAGCAGCTTCGGGGGGAGTGGCTACACCTTC. Its translation is CASSFGGSGYTF.

This chain joins TRBV15 and TRBJ1-4; no definite D call. This CDR3 is 16 amino acids long. Germline lookup yields CDR1 LNHNV and CDR2 YYDKDF (reference sequence). The V and J ends lost 0 bases and 5 bases respectively, with 13 bases between them. The CDR3: CATSRDRYILNEKLFF. As DNA, the CDR3 is TGTGCCACCAGCAGAGATCGCTATATTTTGAATGAAAAACTGTTTTTT.

This clone has a single count. The chain combines TRBV2 with TRBJ1-5; 8 bases are shared with TRBD1. V trimming: 7 bases; J trimming: 5 bases; junction bases outside the gene matches: 16. From germline, CDR1 is SNHLY and CDR2 FYNNEI. The CDR3 spans 17 residues. Here the CDR3 reads CASTGQMRTGWDQPQHF. CDR3 sequence (DNA): TGTGCCAGCACGGGTCAAATGAGGACAGGGTGGGATCAGCCCCAGCATTTT.

The chain joins TRBV6-1 to TRBJ2-5, with 11 bases lining up with TRBD2. CDR1 is MNHNS and CDR2 is SASEGT in the germline V gene. This CDR3 comprises 17 residues. V was pared by 1 base and J by 1 base, with 5 bases of the junction left unmatched. The CDR3 loop is CASSEGGLAGGQETQYF. The DNA of the CDR3 is TGTGCCAGCAGTGAAGGGGGGCTAGCGGGAGGCCAAGAGACCCAGTACTTC.

The chain employs TRBV15 and TRBJ2-7; maybe TRBD2 (7 bases). This CDR3 comprises 18 residues. CDR1 and CDR2 (germline): LNHNV, YYDKDF (reference sequence). Trimming cost V 2 bases and J 0 bases, with 20 bases left between them. The CDR3: CATSRPRGGGVGSYEQYF. In nucleotides, the CDR3 is TGTGCCACCAGCAGACCCCGAGGAGGGGGGGTCGGCTCCTACGAGCAGTACTTC.

The V gene is TRBV19, the J gene TRBJ2-1; the match to TRBD2 covers 8 bases. After removal of 5 bases from V and 6 bases from J, the junction contained 6 bases not matched to a gene. The CDR3 length is 14 residues. Germline-derived CDR1 and CDR2 are LNHDA and SQIVND (reference sequence). As DNA, the CDR3 is TGTGCCAGTAGTCTGGCGGGAGGAAGCAATGAGCAGTTCTTC. Its protein is CASSLAGGSNEQFF.

The chain is built from TRBV4-1 and TRBJ2-2, with D perhaps matching TRBD1 (5 bases). The V end lost 1 base, the J end lost 2 bases, and 11 bases lay between the germline ends. The CDR3 has 16 residues. The germline gives CDR1 MGHRA, CDR2 YSYEKL. The CDR3, as DNA: TGCGCCAGCAGCCAAGGAGACAGCATTAACACCGGGGAGCTGTTTTTT. Residues: CASSQGDSINTGELFF.

This clone has only a few counts. The rearrangement joins TRBV27 to TRBJ1-2; D ambiguous. The germline CDR1 and CDR2 sequences are MNHEY and SMNVEV (reference sequence). V gave up 5 bases and J gave up 4 bases, with 11 bases separating them. The CDR3 length is 13 residues. The CDR3 loop reads CASSPPTGYGYTF. The CDR3 nucleotides are TGTGCCAGCAGTCCACCGACGGGCTATGGCTACACCTTC.

This clone was observed a single time. The rearrangement links TRBV27 to TRBJ2-7, with 11 bases that match TRBD2. V was pared by 2 bases and J by 5 bases, with 11 bases of the junction left unmatched. The germline gives CDR1 MNHEY, CDR2 SMNVEV (reference sequence). This CDR3 has 17 residues. The CDR3 coding sequence is TGTGCCAGCAGTTTAGGGCTAGCGGGAGGAAATCAGGACGAGCAGTACTTC. Translation: CASSLGLAGGNQDEQYF.

This chain connects TRBV18 to TRBJ1-5, with TRBD1 as a possible D gene (5 bases). Germline V gene sequence: CDR1 KGHSH, CDR2 LQKENI. V was cut by 6 bases and J by 9 bases, with 12 bases left in between. The CDR3 contains 12 residues. CDR3: CASSGDSTPQHF. The CDR3, as DNA: TGTGCCAGCTCCGGCGACAGTACGCCCCAGCATTTT.

This chain links TRBV14 with TRBJ2-7, with 7 nucleotides matching TRBD1. V was clipped by 1 base and J by 1 base; unmatched bases: 1. From germline, CDR1 is SGHDN and CDR2 FVKESK. The CDR3 loop spans 14 amino acids. CDR3 amino acids: CASSQVDRSYEQYF. The CDR3 DNA follows: TGTGCCAGCAGCCAAGTGGACAGGTCCTACGAGCAGTACTTC.